Here is one T cell receptor (beta chain) with its context. This sample was taken from a study of tumor-infiltrating lymphocytes in oesophageal squamous cell carcinoma. TCRdb used MiXCR to reprocess the PCR reads, holding one entry per CDR3 protein. The sample has 14,000 or so distinct CDR3 sequences; about half are singletons. The CDR3 consists of 14 residues. V shed 6 bases and J 6 bases; nucleotides not matched to a gene: 6. Sequenced: blood. This receptor was obtained from a male donor with esophageal squamous cell carcinoma. The V gene is TRBV12-3 or TRBV12-4, the J gene TRBJ1-4; the match to TRBD1 covers 8 bases. DNA of the CDR3: TGTGCCAGCAGCTCTCAGGGGGCAGATGAAAAACTGTTTTTT. The encoded protein is CASSSQGADEKLFF.